This record looks at one T cell receptor beta chain sequence and its context. Study members were between roughly 18 and 100 years old and lived in 24 US regions. Clinical history reported by participants formed the basis on which cohorts were assigned. This table comes from immunoSEQ multiplex PCR, and its TCRdb copy is limited to in-frame clones, with some not included. The sample lists about 480,000 clones, about 85% occurring once. This entry comes from a study of blood T cell repertoires in COVID-19. J was trimmed by 0 bases and V by 5 bases; bases with no gene match: 10. This CDR3 region has 16 residues. CDR1 is LNHDA and CDR2 is SQIVND in the germline V gene (reference sequence).

This chain links TRBV19 with TRBJ2-7; 7 nucleotides align to TRBD1. The specimen sequenced was PBMCs or T cells enriched from blood (not recorded which). The sequence was obtained from a woman under 30 with acute COVID-19. CDR3 coding DNA: TGTGCCAGTAGTGTGCATGGACAGGACCTCTCCTACGAGCAGTACTTC. Translation: CASSVHGQDLSYEQYF.